This is a list of T cell receptor beta chains from one sample in a study of blood T cell repertoires in COVID-19. Only in-frame clones appear in the TCRdb table, and some are missing; sequencing was by immunoSEQ multiplex PCR. The sample has almost 350,000 clones, roughly 86% seen once; the top ten hold approximately 1%. Sample: PBMCs or T cells enriched from blood (not recorded which). The receptors were gathered from a woman younger than 45 who had been exposed to COVID-19. Both conserved end residues are part of each CDR3. The D gene is left open where the match is weak. Clone sizes are given selectively: once, few, many, or a class where the clone is expanded.

v_gene	j_gene	d_gene	abundance	CDR3nt	CDR3aa
TRBV28	TRBJ1-2	-	-	TGTGCCAGCAGTACTTCCTCCCAGGGGCCGAACTATGGCTACACCTTC	CASSTSSQGPNYGYTF
TRBV5-6	TRBJ1-2	TRBD1	-	TGTGCCAGCAGCTTCAGGACAGGGGCCGGCTATGGCTACACCTTC	CASSFRTGAGYGYTF
TRBV2	TRBJ2-5	TRBD1	once	TGTGCCAGCAGTGAAATGGGACAGGGGATCCCCAGGGCCCAGTACTTC	CASSEMGQGIPRAQYF
TRBV6-5	TRBJ1-2	-	-	TGTGCCAGCAGTTACGCGGGGTTGGGAGAAGGCTACACCTTC	CASSYAGLGEGYTF
TRBV19	TRBJ2-7	TRBD2	-	TGTGCCAGTAGTGGGACTAGCGGGAGCTACGAGCAGTACTTC	CASSGTSGSYEQYF
TRBV5-6	TRBJ2-7	TRBD1	-	TGTGCCAGCAGCTTGGCAGGGACAGGGAACGAGCAGTACTTC	CASSLAGTGNEQYF
TRBV5-1	TRBJ1-3	TRBD1	few	TGCGCCAGCAGGCCCGACAGGGCTGGAAACACCATATATTTT	CASRPDRAGNTIYF
TRBV30	TRBJ1-5	-	-	TGTGCCTGGAGTGTACATCGCACGACGGGATCCAATCAGCCCCAGCATTTT	CAWSVHRTTGSNQPQHF
TRBV15	TRBJ1-2	TRBD1	-	TGTGCCACCAGAAAGGCCGGGACAGGCATTGCTTCGGGAGGCTACACCTTC	CATRKAGTGIASGGYTF
TRBV19	TRBJ1-5	TRBD1	-	TGTGCCAGTGAGGCGGGACAGCTTAGCAATCAGCCCCAGCATTTT	CASEAGQLSNQPQHF
TRBV6-1	TRBJ1-2	-	-	TGTGCCAGCAGTGAACCCGGGGGGGGAGGCTACACCTTC	CASSEPGGGGYTF
TRBV9	TRBJ2-7	-	-	TGTGCCAGCAGCGTTGGGTGGGCAGGGGAAGGGCAGTACTTC	CASSVGWAGEGQYF
TRBV30	TRBJ1-6	-	-	TGTGCCGGGGGGAGCTCCTATAATTCACCCCTCCACTTT	CAGGSSYNSPLHF
TRBV3-1/TRBV3-2	TRBJ1-2	-	-	TGTGCCAGCAGCCAAGATGCGGGGACCTATGGCTACACCTTC	CASSQDAGTYGYTF
TRBV19	TRBJ1-2	-	-	TGTGCCAGTAGGCCCCGGGACGGACTATTCGATGGCTACACCTTC	CASRPRDGLFDGYTF
TRBV28	TRBJ2-7	-	-	TGTGCCAGCGAGCTTTCCTCCTCATCCCCATACGAGCAGTACTTC	CASELSSSSPYEQYF
TRBV27	TRBJ2-7	-	-	TGTGCCAGCAGTTTGACTCAATACCCCCCCGAGCAGTACTTC	CASSLTQYPPEQYF
TRBV27	TRBJ2-7	-	-	TGTGCCAGCAGTTTCCAGGGTGCCTCCTACGAGCAGTACTTC	CASSFQGASYEQYF
TRBV7-3	TRBJ2-7	-	-	TGTGCCAGCAGCCCAGGGGCCACCTCCTACGAGCAGTACTTC	CASSPGATSYEQYF
TRBV18	TRBJ2-7	TRBD2	-	TGTGCCAGCACTAGACTAGCGGGACAAACCGAGCAGTACTTC	CASTRLAGQTEQYF
TRBV29-1	TRBJ2-1	-	-	TGCAGCTCCCGGAGGGCCGGTAGCAATGAGCAGTTCTTC	CSSRRAGSNEQFF
TRBV19	TRBJ2-7	-	-	TGTGCCAGTAGTCTGCTACAGGGAACCTACGAGCAGTACTTC	CASSLLQGTYEQYF
TRBV18	TRBJ2-7	-	-	TGTGCCAGCTCACCCGACTACGGACTCAACTACGAGCAGTACTTC	CASSPDYGLNYEQYF
TRBV7-9	TRBJ2-1	-	-	TGTGCCAGCAGCCGAAATTCCGTAGCGAACCCCGAGCAGTTCTTC	CASSRNSVANPEQFF
TRBV19	TRBJ2-2	-	-	TGTGCCAGTACTCCTCGGGGTGGGCCGAACACCGGGGAGCTGTTTTTT	CASTPRGGPNTGELFF
TRBV28	TRBJ1-1	-	-	TGTGCCAGCAGGTCTAACACTGAAGCTTTCTTT	CASRSNTEAFF
TRBV7-2	TRBJ1-3	TRBD1	-	TGTGCCAGCAGCATGGACAGGAGAAACACCATATATTTT	CASSMDRRNTIYF
TRBV28	TRBJ1-5	-	-	TGTGCCAGCAGTTTAACAGGGTTGGGTCGGCCCCAGCATTTT	CASSLTGLGRPQHF
TRBV2	TRBJ1-1	-	-	TGTGCCAGCAGTGGAAGTGGGCACAGCGGACCTAGGGGGGCTTTCTTT	CASSGSGHSGPRGAFF
TRBV10-3	TRBJ1-6	TRBD1	-	TGTGCCATCAGTGATGGGACAGGGGACACTTCACCCCTCCACTTT	CAISDGTGDTSPLHF
TRBV11-3	TRBJ2-1	-	many	TGTGCCAGCAGCTCGCGATCCCACCGAAGCTACAATGAGCAGTTCTTC	CASSSRSHRSYNEQFF
TRBV7-8	TRBJ2-1	-	-	TGTGCCAGCAGCTTAGGGCATGGCTCCTACAATGAGCAGTTCTTC	CASSLGHGSYNEQFF
TRBV3-1/TRBV3-2	TRBJ1-4	TRBD1	-	TGTGCCAGCAGCCAGCAGGGGGGCATTACTAATGAAAAACTGTTTTTT	CASSQQGGITNEKLFF
TRBV7-3	TRBJ2-5	TRBD1	-	TGTGCCAGCAGCATAGGACAGGGACAAGAGACCCAGTACTTC	CASSIGQGQETQYF
TRBV7-9	TRBJ1-2	-	few	TGTGCCAGCACCACTAGTGGTGGCTACACCTTC	CASTTSGGYTF
TRBV27	TRBJ2-7	-	-	TGTGCCAGCAGTTTATCGCGGCGGGCCGAGCAGTACTTC	CASSLSRRAEQYF
TRBV29-1	TRBJ2-7	-	-	TGCAGCGTCCGGGACATCTCCTACGAGCAGTACTTC	CSVRDISYEQYF
TRBV10-2	TRBJ2-5	TRBD1	-	TGCGCCAGCACCGCCGGGACAGGGGAAGAGACCCAGTACTTC	CASTAGTGEETQYF
TRBV7-9	TRBJ2-1	-	-	TGTGCCAGCAGCCTGGGAGGTGGGTACAATGAGCAGTTCTTC	CASSLGGGYNEQFF
TRBV2	TRBJ1-6	-	-	TGTGCCAGCAGTGAGGCAGGAAATTCACCCCTCCACTTT	CASSEAGNSPLHF
TRBV27	TRBJ2-1	TRBD2	-	TGTGCCAGCAGCGGACTAGCGGGCGTAACCTACAATGAGCAGTTCTTC	CASSGLAGVTYNEQFF
TRBV27	TRBJ2-5	TRBD2	-	TGTGCCAGCATCGCTAGCGGGAAGGTGGGGCAAGAGACCCAGTACTTC	CASIASGKVGQETQYF
TRBV5-4	TRBJ1-1	-	-	TGTGCCAGCAGCTTGCGCAGGGACACTGAAGCTTTCTTT	CASSLRRDTEAFF
TRBV5-4	TRBJ2-1	-	-	TGTGCCAGCAGCTGGGACAACCCTCTGGACAATGAGCAGTTCTTC	CASSWDNPLDNEQFF
TRBV9	TRBJ2-3	TRBD2	-	TGTGCCAGCAGCGTAGACCCCCAACCCCGTGGGCCTAGCGGGAATACAGATACGCAGTATTTT	CASSVDPQPRGPSGNTDTQYF
TRBV7-2	TRBJ2-2	-	-	TGTGCCAGCAGCCAATCAGGAAACACCGGGGAGCTGTTTTTT	CASSQSGNTGELFF
TRBV5-4	TRBJ2-2	-	-	TGTGCCAGCAGCCCCGACTCGGGGAACACCGGGGAGCTGTTTTTT	CASSPDSGNTGELFF
TRBV21-1	TRBJ1-2	-	-	TGTGCCAGCAGCAAAGGACAGCCCGGTAGAGCTAACTATGGCTACACCTTC	CASSKGQPGRANYGYTF